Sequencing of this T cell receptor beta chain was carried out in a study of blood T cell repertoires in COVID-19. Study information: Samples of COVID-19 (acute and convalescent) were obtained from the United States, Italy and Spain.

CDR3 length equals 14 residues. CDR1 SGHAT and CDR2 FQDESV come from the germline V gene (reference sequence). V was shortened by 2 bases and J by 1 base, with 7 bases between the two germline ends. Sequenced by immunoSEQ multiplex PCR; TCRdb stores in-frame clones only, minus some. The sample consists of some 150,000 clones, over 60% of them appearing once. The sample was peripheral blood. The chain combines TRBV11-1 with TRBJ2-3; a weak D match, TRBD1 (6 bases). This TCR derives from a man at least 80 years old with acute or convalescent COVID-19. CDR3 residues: CASSLRTGTDTQYF. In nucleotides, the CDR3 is TGTGCCAGCAGCTTACGGACAGGCACAGATACGCAGTATTTT. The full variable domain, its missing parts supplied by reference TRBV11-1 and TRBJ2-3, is EAEVAQSPRYKITEKSQAVAFWCDPISGHATLYWYRQILGQGPELLVQFQDESVVDDSQLPKDRFSAERLKGVDSTLKIQPAELGDSAMYLCASSLRTGTDTQYFGPGTRLTVL.